The 12 T cell receptor beta chains in this list originate from one sample, sequenced in a study of blood T cell repertoires in COVID-19. Repertoires were generated with immunoSEQ multiplex PCR, while TCRdb's copy carries only in-frame clones and drops some. This table has about 200,000 clones, about 87% appearing once. Sequenced: peripheral blood. The origin of the receptors is a man aged 60 to 69 with acute or convalescent COVID-19.

V usage is TRBV9 and J usage is TRBJ2-1, with 7 bases that match TRBD2. V shed 2 bases and J 3 bases; nucleotides not matched to a gene: 14. CDR1 is SGDLS, CDR2 YYNGEE, per germline. The CDR3 runs 18 residues. CDR3 nucleotide sequence: TGTGCCAGCAGCGTTTCCAACATAGCGGGTGGACTCTACAATGAGCAGTTCTTC. Encoded protein: CASSVSNIAGGLYNEQFF.

The chain recombines TRBV18 with TRBJ1-1; TRBD1 might be the D (6 bases). The CDR3 contains 15 residues. The V and J ends lost 3 bases and 3 bases respectively, with 14 bases between them. In germline, CDR1 is KGHSH, CDR2 LQKENI. Written as DNA, the CDR3 is TGTGCCAGCTCACCCCCGACAGGACAATACACTGAAGCTTTCTTT. This gives the protein CASSPPTGQYTEAFF.

The chain carries TRBV9 and TRBJ2-5; 11 nucleotides match TRBD2. Germline assignment: CDR1 SGDLS and CDR2 YYNGEE. The ends lost 2 bases at V and 0 bases at J; junction bases unmatched: 0. CDR3 length: 15 amino acids. The CDR3 region has the DNA TGTGCCAGCAGCGTTAGCGGGGGGGACCAAGAGACCCAGTACTTC. Amino acid sequence: CASSVSGGDQETQYF.

The chain employs TRBV28 and TRBJ1-6; possibly TRBD1 for D (5 bases). The V gene's germline CDR1 is MDHEN and CDR2 SYDVKM. Trimming pared 6 bases from V and 11 bases from J, leaving 17 bases between. This CDR3 comprises 14 residues. The CDR3 nucleotides are TGTGCCAGCAGGCAGTCAGGGACTTTGACACCCCTCCACTTT. Amino acid sequence: CASRQSGTLTPLHF.

The CDR3 here is CASSLGQIDEQYF. CDR3 DNA sequence: TGTGCCAGCAGCCTCGGACAAATCGACGAGCAGTACTTC. V usage is TRBV5-4 and J usage is TRBJ2-7; D might be TRBD1 (5 bases). The CDR3 spans 13 residues. V lost 4 bases and J lost 5, with 13 bases in between. In germline, CDR1 is SGHNT, CDR2 YYREEE (reference sequence).

This chain links TRBV4-1 with TRBJ2-5; TRBD2 aligns across 9 bases. The trim removed 3 bases at V and 5 bases at J, leaving 16 bases unmatched. There are 18 residues in the CDR3. The germline V gene has CDR1 MGHRA and CDR2 YSYEKL. The CDR3 loop is CASSQMISAGGRLETQYF. Written as DNA, the CDR3 is TGCGCCAGCAGCCAGATGATTAGTGCGGGGGGGCGTTTGGAGACCCAGTACTTC.

The chain recombines TRBV5-1 with TRBJ2-5; maybe TRBD1 (5 bases). Germline CDR1 and CDR2: SGHRS and YFSETQ. Trimming took 0 bases from V and 5 from J, leaving 11 bases between them. The CDR3 covers 14 residues. CDR3 nucleotide sequence: TGCGCCAGCAGCTTGGGACAGCTCGAGGAGACCCAGTACTTC. Encoded protein: CASSLGQLEETQYF.

The chain joins TRBV19 to TRBJ2-1; a possible D gene is TRBD1 (7 bases). The CDR3 runs 14 residues. V lost 6 bases, J lost 5 bases, and 14 bases lay in between. The germline gives CDR1 LNHDA, CDR2 SQIVND (reference sequence). The CDR3 DNA sequence: TGTGCCAGTAGGGGCAGGGGGGTTGACAATGAGCAGTTCTTC. Residues: CASRGRGVDNEQFF.

V gene TRBV7-3 combines with J gene TRBJ1-6, with TRBD1 matching 9 bases. CDR3 length equals 15 residues. Germline CDR1 SGHTA, CDR2 FQGTGA. Germline trimming cut 1 base from V and 9 bases from J; bases unmatched to any gene: 4. The CDR3 sequence is CASSLSTGGISPLHF. The CDR3 region has the DNA TGTGCCAGCAGCTTAAGTACAGGGGGCATTTCACCCCTCCACTTT.

The rearrangement uses TRBV28 and TRBJ1-1; D ambiguous. The germline V gene encodes CDR1 MDHEN and CDR2 SYDVKM. The CDR3 loop spans 15 amino acids. V gave up 4 bases and J gave up 4 bases, with 16 bases separating them. The CDR3 DNA is TGTGCCAGCAGTTCCAACGGCGGTTGGAGCACTGAAGCTTTCTTT. This encodes CASSSNGGWSTEAFF.

The rearrangement joins TRBV7-8 to TRBJ2-7; D gene uncertain. V was clipped by 3 bases and J by 3 bases, with 9 bases between them. The CDR3 has 13 residues. CDR1 is SGHVS and CDR2 is FQNEAQ in the germline V gene. CDR3 bases: TGTGCCAGCAGCTTTGCCCCAGGCTACGAGCAGTACTTC. It yields the protein CASSFAPGYEQYF.

The genes are TRBV5-1 and TRBJ2-1; TRBD1 matches 7 bases. The germline V gene has CDR1 SGHRS and CDR2 YFSETQ. V gave up 4 bases and J gave up 4 bases; unmatched junction bases: 8. The CDR3 sequence is 15 residues long. CDR3 DNA sequence: TGCGCCAGCAGCCGCGGACAGGCGACGTACAATGAGCAGTTCTTC. Encoded protein: CASSRGQATYNEQFF.